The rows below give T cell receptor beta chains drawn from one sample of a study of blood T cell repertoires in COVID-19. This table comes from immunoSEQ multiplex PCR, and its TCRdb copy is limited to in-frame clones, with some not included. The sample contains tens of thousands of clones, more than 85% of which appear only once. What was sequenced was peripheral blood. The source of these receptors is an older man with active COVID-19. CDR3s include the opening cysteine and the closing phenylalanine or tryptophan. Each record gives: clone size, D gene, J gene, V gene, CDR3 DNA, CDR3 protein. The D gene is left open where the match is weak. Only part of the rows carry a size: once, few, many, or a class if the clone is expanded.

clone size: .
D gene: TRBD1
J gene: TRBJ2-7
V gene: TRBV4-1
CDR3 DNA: TGCGCCAGCAGCCCCCGACAGGGCCCCTACGAGCGGTACTTC
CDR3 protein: CASSPRQGPYERYF

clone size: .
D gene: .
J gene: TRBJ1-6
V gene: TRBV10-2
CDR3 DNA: TGCGCCAGCAGTCGGGCCTCGGGGGGAGCCCTCCACTTT
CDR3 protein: CASSRASGGALHF

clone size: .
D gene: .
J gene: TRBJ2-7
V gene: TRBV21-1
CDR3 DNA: TGTGCCAGCACCCAAGGGGGACTAGCGGGGTTCGAGCAGTACTTC
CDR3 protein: CASTQGGLAGFEQYF

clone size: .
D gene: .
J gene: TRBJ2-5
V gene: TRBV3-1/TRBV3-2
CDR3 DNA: TGTGCCAGCCCCGGCGGACACCCAAGGGAGACCCAGTACTTC
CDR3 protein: CASPGGHPRETQYF

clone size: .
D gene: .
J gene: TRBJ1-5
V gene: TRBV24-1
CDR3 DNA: TGTGCCACCCGACGGGCCCAGCATTTT
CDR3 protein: CATRRAQHF

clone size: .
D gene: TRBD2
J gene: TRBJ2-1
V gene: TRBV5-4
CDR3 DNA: TGTGCCAGCAGCTTGGGGGCTAGCGGGGGCCGGGGGGAGCAGTTCTTC
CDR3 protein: CASSLGASGGRGEQFF

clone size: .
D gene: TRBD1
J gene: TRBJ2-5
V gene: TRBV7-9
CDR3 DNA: TGTGCCAGCAGCCCCGGGACAGGGGGCTTAGAGACCCAGTACTTC
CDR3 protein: CASSPGTGGLETQYF

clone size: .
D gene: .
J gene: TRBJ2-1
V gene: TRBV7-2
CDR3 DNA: TGTGCCAGCAGCCCGCACGGGGGTCCCAATGAGCAGTTCTTC
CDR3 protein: CASSPHGGPNEQFF

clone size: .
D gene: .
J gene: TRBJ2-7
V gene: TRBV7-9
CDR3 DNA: TGTGCCAGCAGCCCACCAGGGCCACCCTACGAGCAGTACTTC
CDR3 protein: CASSPPGPPYEQYF

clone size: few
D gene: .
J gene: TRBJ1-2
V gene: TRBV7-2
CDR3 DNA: TGTGCCAGCAGCCCCCTCGACAGATTACTCTATGGCTACACCTTC
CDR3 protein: CASSPLDRLLYGYTF

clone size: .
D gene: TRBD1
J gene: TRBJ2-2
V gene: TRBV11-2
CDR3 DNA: TGTGCCAGCAGCTTCGGACAGGGACGGAACACCGGGGAGCTGTTTTTT
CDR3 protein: CASSFGQGRNTGELFF

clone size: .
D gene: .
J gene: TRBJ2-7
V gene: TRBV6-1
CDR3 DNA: TGTGCCAGCAGTGAAGCGTCACGGGGGGCCGCAACCTACGAGCAGTACTTC
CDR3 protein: CASSEASRGAATYEQYF

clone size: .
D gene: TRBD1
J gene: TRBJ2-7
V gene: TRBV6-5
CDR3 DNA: TGTGCCAGCAGCCCGACAGGGAACGAGCAGTACTTC
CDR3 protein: CASSPTGNEQYF

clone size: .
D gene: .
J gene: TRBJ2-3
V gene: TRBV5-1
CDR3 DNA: TGCGCCAGCAGCTGGGGTGGGGCTACCCTATCTAGCACAGATACGCAGTATTTT
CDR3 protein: CASSWGGATLSSTDTQYF

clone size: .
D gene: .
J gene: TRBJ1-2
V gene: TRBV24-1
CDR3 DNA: TGTGCCACCAACCCAGGGGAGACATCTGATGGCTACACCTTC
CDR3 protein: CATNPGETSDGYTF

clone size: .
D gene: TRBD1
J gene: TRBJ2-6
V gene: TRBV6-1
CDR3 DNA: TGTGCCAGCAGTGAAGAGGGCAGGGGGCGTGGGGCCAACGTCCTGACTTTC
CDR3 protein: CASSEEGRGRGANVLTF

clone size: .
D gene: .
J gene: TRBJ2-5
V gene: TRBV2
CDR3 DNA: TGTGCCAGCAGTCCACGACTAGTAGAGACCCAGTACTTC
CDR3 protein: CASSPRLVETQYF

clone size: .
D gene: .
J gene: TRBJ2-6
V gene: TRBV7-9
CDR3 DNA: TGTGCCAGCAGCCCCCAGGGGGGATCCGGGGCCAACGTCCTGACTTTC
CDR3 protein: CASSPQGGSGANVLTF

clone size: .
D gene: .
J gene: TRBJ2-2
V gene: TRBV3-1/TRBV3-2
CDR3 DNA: TGTGCCAGCAGCCGTAACTACGGGGAGCTGTTTTTT
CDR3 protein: CASSRNYGELFF

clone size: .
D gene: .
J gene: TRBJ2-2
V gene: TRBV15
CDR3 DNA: TGTGCCACCAGCAGAGATTGGGCCCCGGGGGAGCTGTTTTTT
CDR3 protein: CATSRDWAPGELFF

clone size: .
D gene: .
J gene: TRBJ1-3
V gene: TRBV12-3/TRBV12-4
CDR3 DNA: TGTGCCAGCAGCCTAGGACAGGGAAACACCATATATTTT
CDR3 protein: CASSLGQGNTIYF

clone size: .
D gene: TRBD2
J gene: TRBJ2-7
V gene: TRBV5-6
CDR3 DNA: TGTGCCAGCAGCTTGGGGGGCGCTAGCGGACACTACGAGCAGTACTTC
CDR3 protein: CASSLGGASGHYEQYF

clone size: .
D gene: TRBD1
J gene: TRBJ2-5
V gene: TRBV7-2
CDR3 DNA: TGTGCCAGCAGCGCCCGGACAGGGGGGCCCGTATACGAAGAGACCCAGTACTTC
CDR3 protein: CASSARTGGPVYEETQYF

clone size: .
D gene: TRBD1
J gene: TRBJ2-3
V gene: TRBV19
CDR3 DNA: TGTGCCAGTAGTATTGGCGGGCAGGGGGCAGATACGCAGTATTTT
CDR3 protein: CASSIGGQGADTQYF

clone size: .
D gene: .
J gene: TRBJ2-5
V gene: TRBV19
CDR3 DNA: TGTGCCAGTAGTCCCGGGGACTCGGCCCAAGAGACCCAGTACTTC
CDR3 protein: CASSPGDSAQETQYF

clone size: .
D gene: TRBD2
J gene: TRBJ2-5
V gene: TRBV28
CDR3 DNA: TGTGCCAGCCGGACTAGCGGGAGATGGGAGACCCAGTACTTC
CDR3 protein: CASRTSGRWETQYF

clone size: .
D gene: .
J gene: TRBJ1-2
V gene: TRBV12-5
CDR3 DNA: TGTGCTAGTGGTTCGGGGGACCCCGCGGGCTATGGCTACACCTTC
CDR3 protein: CASGSGDPAGYGYTF

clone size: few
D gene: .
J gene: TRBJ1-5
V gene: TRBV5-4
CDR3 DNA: TGTGCCAGCAGCCGGGACAATCAGCCCCAGCATTTT
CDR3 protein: CASSRDNQPQHF

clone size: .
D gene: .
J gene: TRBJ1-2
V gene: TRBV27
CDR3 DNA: TGTGCCAGCAGCCGCACGGCAGGGGTGGGTGGCTACACCTTC
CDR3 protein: CASSRTAGVGGYTF

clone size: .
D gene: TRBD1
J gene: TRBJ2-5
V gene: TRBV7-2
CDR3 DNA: TGTGCCAGCAGCGCGACAGGGAAGCAAGAGACCCAGTACTTC
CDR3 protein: CASSATGKQETQYF

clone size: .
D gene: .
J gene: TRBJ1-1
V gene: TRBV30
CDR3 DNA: TGTGCCTGGGGCCCAGGGGAGTTCACTGAAGCTTTCTTT
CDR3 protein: CAWGPGEFTEAFF

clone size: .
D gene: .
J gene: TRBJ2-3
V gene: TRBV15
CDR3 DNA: TGTGCCACCAGCCGGAGCACAGATACGCAGTATTTT
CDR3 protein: CATSRSTDTQYF

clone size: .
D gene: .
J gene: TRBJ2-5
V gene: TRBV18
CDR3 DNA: TGTGCCAGCTCACCCGAGGGGACCCAGTACTTC
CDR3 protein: CASSPEGTQYF

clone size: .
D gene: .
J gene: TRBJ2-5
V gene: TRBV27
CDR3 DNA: TGTGCCAGCAGTCCCCCCGGAGGGTACCAAGAGACCCAGTACTTC
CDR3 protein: CASSPPGGYQETQYF

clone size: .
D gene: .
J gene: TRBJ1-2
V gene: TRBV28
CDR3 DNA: TGTGCCAGCAGGCCTACAGCGGCCGCTAACTATGGCTACACCTTC
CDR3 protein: CASRPTAAANYGYTF

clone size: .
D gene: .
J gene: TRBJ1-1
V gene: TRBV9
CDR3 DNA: TGTGCCAGCAGTGAACCCCAAAAGGGGTTGAACACTGAAGCTTTCTTT
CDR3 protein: CASSEPQKGLNTEAFF

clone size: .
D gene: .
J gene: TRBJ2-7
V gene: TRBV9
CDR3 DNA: TGTGCCAGCAGCGTCCAGCCTAGCTCCTACGAGCAGTACTTC
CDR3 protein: CASSVQPSSYEQYF

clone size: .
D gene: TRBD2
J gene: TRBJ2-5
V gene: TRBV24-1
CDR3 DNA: TGTGCCACCAGTGATCCCCTCCCTAGCGGCCAAGAGACCCAGTACTTC
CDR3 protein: CATSDPLPSGQETQYF

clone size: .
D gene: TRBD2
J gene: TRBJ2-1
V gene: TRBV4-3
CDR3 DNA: TGCGCCAGCAGCCAAGATCGGTCTAGCGGGAGTTCTTGGGATGAGCAGTTCTTC
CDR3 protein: CASSQDRSSGSSWDEQFF

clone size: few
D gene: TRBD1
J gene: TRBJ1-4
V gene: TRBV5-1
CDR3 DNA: TGCGCCAGCAGCTTGGTGCAGGGGGCGGCCAGTGAAGAAAAACTGTTTTTT
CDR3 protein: CASSLVQGAASEEKLFF

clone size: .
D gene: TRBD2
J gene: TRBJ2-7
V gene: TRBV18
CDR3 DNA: TGTGCCAGCTCACCAGTAGCGGGAGGGGGTTACCACGAGCAGTACTTC
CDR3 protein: CASSPVAGGGYHEQYF

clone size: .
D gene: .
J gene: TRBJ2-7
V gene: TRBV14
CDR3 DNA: TGTGCCAGCAGCCAAGATTGGGATTCTGGGGGGGCGCCTTCCTACGAGCAGTACTTC
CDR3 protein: CASSQDWDSGGAPSYEQYF

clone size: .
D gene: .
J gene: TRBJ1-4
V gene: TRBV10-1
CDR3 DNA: TGCGCCAGCAGCATCTCCCTCTCAAGGGGGGGTACGACTAATGAAAAACTGTTTTTT
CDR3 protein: CASSISLSRGGTTNEKLFF

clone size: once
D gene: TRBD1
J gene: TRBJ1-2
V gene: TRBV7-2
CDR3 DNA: TGTGCCAGCAGCTCCCTACAGGGGGCGGGTGGCTACACCTTC
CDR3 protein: CASSSLQGAGGYTF